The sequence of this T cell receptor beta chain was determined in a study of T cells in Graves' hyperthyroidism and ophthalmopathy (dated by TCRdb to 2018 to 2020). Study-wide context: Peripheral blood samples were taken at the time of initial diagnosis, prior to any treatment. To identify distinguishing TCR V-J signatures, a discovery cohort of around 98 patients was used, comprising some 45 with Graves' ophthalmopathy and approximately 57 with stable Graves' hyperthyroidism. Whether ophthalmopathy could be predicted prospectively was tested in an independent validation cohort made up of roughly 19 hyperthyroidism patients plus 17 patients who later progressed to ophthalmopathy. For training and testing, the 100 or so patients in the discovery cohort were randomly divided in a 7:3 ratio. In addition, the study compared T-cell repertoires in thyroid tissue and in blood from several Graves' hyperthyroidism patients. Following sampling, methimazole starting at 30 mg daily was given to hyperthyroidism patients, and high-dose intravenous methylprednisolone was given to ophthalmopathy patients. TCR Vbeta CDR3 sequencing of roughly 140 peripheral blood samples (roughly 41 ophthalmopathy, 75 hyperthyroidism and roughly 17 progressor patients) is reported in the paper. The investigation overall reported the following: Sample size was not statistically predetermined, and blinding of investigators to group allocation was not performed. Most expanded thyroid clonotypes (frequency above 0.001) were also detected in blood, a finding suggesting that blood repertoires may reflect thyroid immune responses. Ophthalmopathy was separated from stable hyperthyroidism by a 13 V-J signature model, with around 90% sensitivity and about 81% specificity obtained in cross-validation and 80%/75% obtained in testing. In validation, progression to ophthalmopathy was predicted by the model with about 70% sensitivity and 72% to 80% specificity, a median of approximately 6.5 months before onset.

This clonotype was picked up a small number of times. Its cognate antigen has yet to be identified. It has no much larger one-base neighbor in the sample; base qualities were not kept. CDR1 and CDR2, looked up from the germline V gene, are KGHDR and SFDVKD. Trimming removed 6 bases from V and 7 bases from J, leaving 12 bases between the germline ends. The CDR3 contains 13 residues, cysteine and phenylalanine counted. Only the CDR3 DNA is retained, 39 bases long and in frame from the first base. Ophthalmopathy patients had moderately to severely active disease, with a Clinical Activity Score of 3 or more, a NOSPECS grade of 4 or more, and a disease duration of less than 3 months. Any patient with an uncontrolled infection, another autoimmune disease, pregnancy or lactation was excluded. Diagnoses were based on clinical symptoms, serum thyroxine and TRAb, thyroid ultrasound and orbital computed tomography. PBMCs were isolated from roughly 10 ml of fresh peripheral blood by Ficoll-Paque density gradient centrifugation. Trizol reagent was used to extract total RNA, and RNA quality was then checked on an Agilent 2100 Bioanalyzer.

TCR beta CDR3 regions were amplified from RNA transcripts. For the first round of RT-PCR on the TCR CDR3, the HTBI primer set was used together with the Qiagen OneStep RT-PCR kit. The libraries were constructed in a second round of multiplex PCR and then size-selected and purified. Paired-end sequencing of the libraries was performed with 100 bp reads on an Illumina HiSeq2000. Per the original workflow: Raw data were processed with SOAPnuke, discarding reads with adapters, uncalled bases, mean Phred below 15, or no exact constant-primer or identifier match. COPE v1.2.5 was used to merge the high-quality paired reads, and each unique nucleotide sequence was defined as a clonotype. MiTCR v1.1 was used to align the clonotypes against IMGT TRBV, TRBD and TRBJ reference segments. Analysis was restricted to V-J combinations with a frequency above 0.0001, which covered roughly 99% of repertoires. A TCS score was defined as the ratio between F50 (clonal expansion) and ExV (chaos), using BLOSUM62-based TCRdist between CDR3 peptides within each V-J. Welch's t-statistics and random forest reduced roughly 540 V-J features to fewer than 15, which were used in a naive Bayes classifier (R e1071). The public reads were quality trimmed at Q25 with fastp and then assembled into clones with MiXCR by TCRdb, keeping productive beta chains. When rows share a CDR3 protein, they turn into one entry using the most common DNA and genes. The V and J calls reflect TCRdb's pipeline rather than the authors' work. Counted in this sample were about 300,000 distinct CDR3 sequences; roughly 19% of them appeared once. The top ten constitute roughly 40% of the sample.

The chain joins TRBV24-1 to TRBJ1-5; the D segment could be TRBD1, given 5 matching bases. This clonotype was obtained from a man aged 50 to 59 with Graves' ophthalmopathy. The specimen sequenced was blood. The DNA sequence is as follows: TGTGCCACCAGTAGGGAGGGACCCCAGCCCCAGCATTTT. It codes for CATSREGPQPQHF.